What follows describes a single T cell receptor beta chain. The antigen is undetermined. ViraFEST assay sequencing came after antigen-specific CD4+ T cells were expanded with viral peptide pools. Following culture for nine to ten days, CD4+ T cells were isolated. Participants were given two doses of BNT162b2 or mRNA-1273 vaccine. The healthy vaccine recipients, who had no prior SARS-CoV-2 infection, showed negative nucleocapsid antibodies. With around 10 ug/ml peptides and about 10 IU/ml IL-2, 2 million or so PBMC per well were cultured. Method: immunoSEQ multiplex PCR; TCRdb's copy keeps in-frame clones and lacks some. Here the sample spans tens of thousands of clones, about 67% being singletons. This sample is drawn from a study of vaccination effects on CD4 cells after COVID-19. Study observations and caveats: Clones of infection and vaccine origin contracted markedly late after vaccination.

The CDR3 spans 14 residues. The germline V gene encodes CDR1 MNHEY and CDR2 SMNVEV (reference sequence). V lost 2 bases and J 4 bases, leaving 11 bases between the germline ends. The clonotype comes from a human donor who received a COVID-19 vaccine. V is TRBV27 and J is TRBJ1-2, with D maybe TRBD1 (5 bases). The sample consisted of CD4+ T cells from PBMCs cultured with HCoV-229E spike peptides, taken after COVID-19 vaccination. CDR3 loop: CASSLGQRGYGYTF. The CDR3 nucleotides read TGTGCCAGCAGTTTAGGCCAGAGGGGCTATGGCTACACCTTC.